A selection of T cell receptor beta chains follows, all from one sample in a study of shared clonotypes between healthy human individuals. Assay used: immunoSEQ multiplex PCR; TCRdb lists only in-frame clones, some missing. The sample contains about 2 million clones, around 96% of which appear only once. The specimen sequenced was naive CD8+ T cells sorted from blood. All receptors derive from a man younger than 30 in good health. The CDR3 runs from the conserved cysteine through the conserved F or W. Clone size is shown for a subset of rows, as once, few, many or a class of expanded clone.

clone size	V gene	J gene	CDR3 protein
NA	TRBV11-2	TRBJ2-5	CASSSTSGGAETQYF
NA	TRBV20-1	TRBJ1-1	CSARVGGEAFF
once	TRBV5-1	TRBJ2-5	CASSGVQGLETQYF
NA	TRBV9	TRBJ2-7	CASSVAGQGTYEQYF
NA	TRBV30	TRBJ1-2	CAVGQGNYGYTF
NA	TRBV7-8	TRBJ2-2	CASSLSGSATGELFF
NA	TRBV11-3	TRBJ2-3	CASSLAGLARGADTQYF
NA	TRBV19	TRBJ1-3	CASRTRGGNTIYF
NA	TRBV5-1	TRBJ2-5	CASSEVNWGQETQYF
NA	TRBV27	TRBJ2-3	CASRMTGAPPDTQYF
NA	TRBV28	TRBJ2-5	CASTPLVEVGETQYF
NA	TRBV27	TRBJ1-1	CASRQGAGTEAFF
once	TRBV5-1	TRBJ2-1	CASSATSGTYNEQFF
NA	TRBV30	TRBJ1-5	CAWSLGQSNQPQHF
NA	TRBV4-2	TRBJ2-7	CASSQKRGGSLDEQYF
NA	TRBV6-5	TRBJ1-1	CASRITGSGTEAFF
NA	TRBV6-5	TRBJ2-7	CASSYSSTYEQYF
once	TRBV30	TRBJ1-2	CAWSETGVYLGYTF
NA	TRBV13	TRBJ2-7	CASSEQTGTSGRYEQYF
NA	TRBV4-1	TRBJ2-1	CASSQLSGGGNEQFF
NA	TRBV4-1	TRBJ2-7	CASSQGVNVLDEQYF
NA	TRBV15	TRBJ1-2	CATSSDLGQAAFYGYTF
NA	TRBV27	TRBJ1-1	CASILRGGLNTEAFF
NA	TRBV30	TRBJ2-3	CAWGGAGTSTDTQYF
NA	TRBV6-1	TRBJ1-2	CASSHPTLRFYGYTF
NA	TRBV9	TRBJ2-2	CASSPQGTGELFF
NA	TRBV11-2	TRBJ2-7	CASSLFSGGIFYEQYF
NA	TRBV19	TRBJ1-2	CASSIDREGNYGYTF
NA	TRBV13	TRBJ1-1	CASSSLEAFF